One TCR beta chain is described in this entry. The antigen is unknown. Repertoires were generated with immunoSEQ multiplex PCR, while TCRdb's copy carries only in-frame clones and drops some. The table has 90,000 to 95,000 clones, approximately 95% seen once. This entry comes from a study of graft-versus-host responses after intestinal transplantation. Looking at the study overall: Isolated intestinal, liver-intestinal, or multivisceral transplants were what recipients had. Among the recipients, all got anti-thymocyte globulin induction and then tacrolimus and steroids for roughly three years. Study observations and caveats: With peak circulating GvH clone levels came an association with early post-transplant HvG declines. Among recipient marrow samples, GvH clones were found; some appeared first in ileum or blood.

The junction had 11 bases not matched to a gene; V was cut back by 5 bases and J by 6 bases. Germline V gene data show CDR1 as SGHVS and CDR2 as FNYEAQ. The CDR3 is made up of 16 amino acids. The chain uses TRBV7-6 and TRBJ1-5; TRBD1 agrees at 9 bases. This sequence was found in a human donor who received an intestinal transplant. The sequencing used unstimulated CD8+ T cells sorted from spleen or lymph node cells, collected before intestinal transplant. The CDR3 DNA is TGTGCCAGCAGCCCGTCCACAGGGGGCGACGGTCAGCCCCAGCATTTT. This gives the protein CASSPSTGGDGQPQHF.